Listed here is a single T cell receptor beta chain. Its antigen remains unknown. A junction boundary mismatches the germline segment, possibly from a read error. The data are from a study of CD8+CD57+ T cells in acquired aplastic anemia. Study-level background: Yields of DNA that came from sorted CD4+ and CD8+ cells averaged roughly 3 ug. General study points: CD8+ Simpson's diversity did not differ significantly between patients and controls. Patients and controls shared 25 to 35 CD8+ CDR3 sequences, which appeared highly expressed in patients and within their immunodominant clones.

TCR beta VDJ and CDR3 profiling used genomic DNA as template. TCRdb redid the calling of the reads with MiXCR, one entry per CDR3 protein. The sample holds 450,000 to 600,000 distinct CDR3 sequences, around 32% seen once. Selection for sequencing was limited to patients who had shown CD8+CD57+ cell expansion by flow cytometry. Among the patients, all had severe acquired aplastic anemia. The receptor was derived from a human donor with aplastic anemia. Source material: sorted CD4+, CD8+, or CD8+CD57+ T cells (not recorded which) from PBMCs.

The CDR3 loop is CASSDRTITQETQYF. CDR3 sequence (DNA): TGTGCCAGCAGTGATCGGACTATAACACAAGAGACCCAGTACTTC. This sequence joins TRBV10-3 and TRBJ2-5, with D possibly TRBD2 on 6 matching bases. The germline V gene encodes CDR1 ENHRY and CDR2 SYGVKD. The CDR3 is 15 residues long.